The TCR beta chain under discussion was sequenced for a study of radiotherapy plus CTLA-4 blockade in lung cancer. Study-level information: 15% to 20% of patients responded objectively, and roughly 30% achieved disease control.

This CDR3 region has 13 residues. Trimming left V 7 bases short and J 4 bases short, with 11 bases between. Germline CDR1 and CDR2: MNHEY and SVGAGI. TCRdb's table, derived via immunoSEQ multiplex PCR, lists solely in-frame clones and lacks some. The data hold 45,000 or so clones, with approximately 91% observed a single time. Patients had chemo-refractory metastatic non-small-cell lung cancer and received focal radiation plus CTLA-4 blockade that used ipilimumab. Notes on this clone: What it binds is unknown. In the same sample, other DNA sequences code for this CDR3.

Broader study findings: With interferon-beta, early dynamics of blood T cell clones were reported to best predict response. Some TCR clones had been derived from tumors. These clones expanded in peripheral blood after radiotherapy plus ipilimumab.

The rearrangement uses TRBV6-5 and TRBJ2-1; D is ambiguous. The source of this sequence is a human donor with non-small cell lung cancer whose response to radiotherapy plus ipilimumab could not be evaluated. Sequencing was performed on peripheral blood, taken from a patient treated with radiotherapy plus ipilimumab. The DNA of the CDR3 is TGTGCCAGCAAACCCACGACATACAATGAGCAGTTCTTC. Residues: CASKPTTYNEQFF.